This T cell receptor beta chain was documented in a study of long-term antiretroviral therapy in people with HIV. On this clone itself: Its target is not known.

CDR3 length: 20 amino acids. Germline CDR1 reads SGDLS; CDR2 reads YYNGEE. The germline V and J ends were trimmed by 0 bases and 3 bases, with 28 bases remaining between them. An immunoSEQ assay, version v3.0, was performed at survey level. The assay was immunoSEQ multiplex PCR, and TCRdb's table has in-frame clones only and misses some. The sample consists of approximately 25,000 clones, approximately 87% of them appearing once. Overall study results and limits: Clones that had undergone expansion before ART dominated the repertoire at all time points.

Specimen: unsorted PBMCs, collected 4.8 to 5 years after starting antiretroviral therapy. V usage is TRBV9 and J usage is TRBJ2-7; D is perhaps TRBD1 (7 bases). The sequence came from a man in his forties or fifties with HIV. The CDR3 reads CASSVEGGQGGTGLYYEQYF. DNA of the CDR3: TGTGCCAGCAGCGTAGAGGGAGGCCAAGGGGGCACTGGACTGTACTACGAGCAGTACTTC.